Described below is a single T cell receptor beta chain sequence and its context. The data were obtained in a study of cytomegalovirus exposure and HLA in healthy donors. About the research overall: Out of about 360 genotyped donors, 81% belonged to the Caucasian-associated ancestry cluster.

The PCR used 60 Vbeta and 13 Jbeta primers. The repertoire was sequenced with immunoSEQ multiplex PCR; TCRdb's copy has only in-frame clones and lacks some. The repertoire table contains 200,000 or so clones. The CDR3 runs to 11 residues. Germline CDR1 SGHNT, CDR2 YYREEE (reference sequence). Trimming took 5 bases from V and 5 from J, leaving 7 bases between them. The chain is built from TRBV5-4 and TRBJ2-5, with unresolved D. The TCR was taken from a boy aged 5-17 years in good health and CMV-seronegative. Sequencing was performed on PBMCs. The CDR3 loop reads CASSYGETQYF. In DNA form, the CDR3 reads TGTGCCAGCAGTTACGGGGAGACCCAGTACTTC.